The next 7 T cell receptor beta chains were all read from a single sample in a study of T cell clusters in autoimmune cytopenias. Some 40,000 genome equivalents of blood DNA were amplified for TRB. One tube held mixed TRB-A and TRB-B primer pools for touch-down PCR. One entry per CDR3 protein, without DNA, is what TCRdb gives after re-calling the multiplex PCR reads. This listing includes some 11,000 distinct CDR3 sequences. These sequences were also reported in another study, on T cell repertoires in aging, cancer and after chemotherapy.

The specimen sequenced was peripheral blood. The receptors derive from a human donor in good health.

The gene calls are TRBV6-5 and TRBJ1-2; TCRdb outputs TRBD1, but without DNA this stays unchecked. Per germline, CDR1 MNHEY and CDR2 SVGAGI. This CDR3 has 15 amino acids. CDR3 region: CASSSPGTGACGYTF.

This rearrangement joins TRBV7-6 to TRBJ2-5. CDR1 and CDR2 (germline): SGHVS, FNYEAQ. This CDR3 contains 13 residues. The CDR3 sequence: CASRIQRSETQYF. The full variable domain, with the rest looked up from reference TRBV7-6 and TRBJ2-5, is GAGVSQSPRYKVTKRGQDVALRCDPISGHVSLYWYRQALGQGPEFLTYFNYEAQQDKSGLPNDRFSAERPEGSISTLTIQRTEQRDSAMYRCASRIQRSETQYFGPGTRLLVL.

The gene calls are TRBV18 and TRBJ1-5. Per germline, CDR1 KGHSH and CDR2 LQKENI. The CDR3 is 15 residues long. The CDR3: CASSPGPGRDEPQHF. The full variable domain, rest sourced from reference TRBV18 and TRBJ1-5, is NAGVMQNPRHLVRRRGQEARLRCSPMKGHSHVYWYRQLPEEGLKFMVYLQKENIIDESGMPKERFSAEFPKEGPSILRIQQVVRGDSAAYFCASSPGPGRDEPQHFGDGTRLSIL.

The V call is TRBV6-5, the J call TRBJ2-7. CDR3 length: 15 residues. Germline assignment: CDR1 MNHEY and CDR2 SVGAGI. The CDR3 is CASSYSRTGGWEQYF.

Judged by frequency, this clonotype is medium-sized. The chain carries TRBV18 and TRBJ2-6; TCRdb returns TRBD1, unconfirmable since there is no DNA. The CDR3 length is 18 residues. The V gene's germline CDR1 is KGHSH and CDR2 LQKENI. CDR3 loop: CASSPRATGISGANVLTF.

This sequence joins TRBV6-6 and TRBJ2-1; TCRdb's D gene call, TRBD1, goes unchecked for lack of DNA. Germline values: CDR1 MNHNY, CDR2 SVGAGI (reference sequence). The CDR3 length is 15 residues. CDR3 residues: CASSPQASSYNEQFF.

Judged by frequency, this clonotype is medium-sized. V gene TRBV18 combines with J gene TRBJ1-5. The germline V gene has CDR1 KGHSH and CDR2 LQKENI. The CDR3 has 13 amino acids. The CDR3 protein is CASSPQVGQPQHF.